This T cell receptor (beta chain) was captured in a study of OX40 agonist ivuxolimab in advanced cancers. Study in general: Patients were infused with ivuxolimab every 2 weeks at 0.01 to 10 mg/kg.

In regard to this clone: Its cognate antigen is unknown.

TCRdb keeps only in-frame clones here, not all; method: immunoSEQ multiplex PCR. This table has around 37,000 clones, about four fifths appearing once. Broader study findings: In the 0.1-3.0 mg/kg groups, partial responders showed among the lowest expansion.

The CDR3 has 12 residues. Trimming took off 5 bases at V and 13 bases at J, with 15 bases between the two ends. Looked up from germline, CDR1 is MDHEN and CDR2 is SYDVKM. The TCR was taken from an adult with an advanced solid tumor such as melanoma, head and neck, liver or kidney cancer. The chain carries TRBV28 and TRBJ2-1, with D uncertain. Material: CD4+ or CD8+ T cells sorted from blood, obtained in a trial of the OX40 agonist ivuxolimab. The CDR3 coding sequence is TGTGCCAGCAGTCTAAACCCCGAATCCCAGTTCTTC. Translation: CASSLNPESQFF.